Listed here are 3 T cell receptor beta chains from one sample, sequenced in a study of human T cells and chemical hapten exposure. The sample's time point: patch test 2, 6 weeks after DPC sensitization. Treatment indicated: therapeutic diphenylcyclopropenone sensitization with weekly scalp DPC. TCRdb re-derived calls from the RACE reads in MiXCR, one entry per CDR3 protein. The table includes over 70,000 distinct CDR3 sequences, more than 9% detected once. The specimen comprised whole blood, sampled in connection with sensitization to the hapten diphenylcyclopropenone (DPC). Receptor source: a man aged 18 to 29 with alopecia areata. Some clones in this sample may be carry-over from other donors' samples.

This clonotype was seen many times. The chain couples TRBV7-6 to TRBJ2-7, with D possibly matching TRBD1 (6 bases). The CDR3 covers 13 residues. V was shortened by 3 bases and J by 9 bases, with 15 bases between the two germline ends. CDR1 is SGHVS, CDR2 FNYEAQ, per germline. CDR3 protein: CASSFLQGERQYV. DNA of the CDR3: TGTGCCAGCAGCTTTCTACAGGGAGAGCGGCAGTACGTC.

For this clonotype: This could be a read error, since a much larger clone is one nucleotide away. The chain combines TRBV7-3 with TRBJ2-1; D might be TRBD1 (5 bases). There are 17 residues in the CDR3. Germline assignment: CDR1 SGHTA and CDR2 FQGTGA. CDR3 loop: CASSLRSRGSSYNGQFF. CDR3 DNA sequence: TGTGCCAGCAGCTTACGATCTAGGGGCTCCTCCTACAATGGGCAGTTCTTC.

The sample holds a few counts of this clonotype. J is TRBJ2-5 and V is TRBV10-3; D is perhaps TRBD1 (6 bases). Germline values: CDR1 ENHRY, CDR2 SYGVKD. The V end lost 6 bases, the J end lost 4 bases, and 15 bases lay between the germline ends. The CDR3 loop spans 14 amino acids. CDR3 residues: CAIRGTGFGETQYF. The CDR3, as DNA: TGTGCCATCAGAGGAACAGGGTTTGGAGAGACCCAGTACTTC.